Each of the 25 T cell receptor beta chains below was sequenced from the same sample in a study of cytotoxic CD8 clonotypes in ibrutinib-treated CLL. Generated by immunoSEQ multiplex PCR, the TCRdb table keeps only in-frame clones and is missing some. Of almost 250,000 clones in the sample, 70% were seen once. The sequencing here drew on PBMCs, taken after 24 months of ibrutinib treatment. These receptors were obtained from a human donor with chronic lymphocytic leukemia.

In its sample, this clone was seen once. The chain has TRBV19 and TRBJ1-1; D unclear. Per germline, CDR1 LNHDA and CDR2 SQIVND (reference sequence). Trimming removed 6 bases from V and 1 base from J, with 12 bases in between. This CDR3 contains 14 residues. The CDR3 spells CASSIEQRNTEAFF. CDR3 sequence (DNA): TGTGCCAGTAGCATTGAACAGAGGAACACTGAAGCTTTCTTT.

V and J are TRBV6-1 and TRBJ1-5, with TRBD1 identical over 7 bases. Germline CDR1 and CDR2: MNHNS and SASEGT. This CDR3 is built from 13 residues. V dropped 8 bases and J dropped 6; count of bases not matched to a gene: 7. This chain's CDR3 is CASEGAEGQPQHF. The CDR3 coding sequence is TGTGCCAGCGAGGGGGCCGAGGGTCAGCCCCAGCATTTT.

As to this clone: One end of the junction does not line up with germline, which may come from a read error. This rearrangement joins TRBV18 to TRBJ2-2; possible D gene TRBD2, 5 bases. Germline V gene lookup returns CDR1 KGHSH and CDR2 LQKENI. The CDR3 is made up of 11 amino acids. The CDR3 nucleotides are TGTGCCAGCTCACCTCCCGGGAAGCTGTTTTTT. As protein: CASSPPGKLFF.

The chain joins TRBV29-1 to TRBJ1-1, with unresolved D. The germline CDR1 and CDR2 sequences are SQVTM and ANQGSEA. CDR3 length: 13 residues. V was pared by 3 bases and J by 1 base, with 9 bases between. CDR3 sequence: CSVDGRTNTEAFF. The DNA of the CDR3 is TGCAGCGTTGACGGACGGACGAACACTGAAGCTTTCTTT.

The chain uses TRBV29-1 and TRBJ2-7, with 7 nucleotides matching TRBD1. The CDR3 totals 14 residues. Looked up from germline, CDR1 is SQVTM and CDR2 is ANQGSEA. V dropped 4 bases and J dropped 2; count of bases not matched to a gene: 8. CDR3 nucleotides: TGCAGCGTTGGTAAAGACAGGGCTGCCTACGAGCAGTACTTC. Its translation is CSVGKDRAAYEQYF.

This chain joins TRBV25-1 and TRBJ1-4; D not certain. The ends were cut back, 2 bases at V and 3 bases at J, with 10 bases in the middle. Germline loops: CDR1 MGHDK, CDR2 SYGVNS. The CDR3 has 15 residues. The CDR3 region has the DNA TGTGCCAGCAGTGAAGATGATACGGCTAATGAAAAACTGTTTTTT. Its protein product is CASSEDDTANEKLFF.

The chain has TRBV7-3 and TRBJ1-2; D call uncertain. Germline assignment: CDR1 SGHTA and CDR2 FQGTGA. The CDR3 contains 15 residues. V was shortened by 0 bases and J by 4 bases, with 12 bases between the two germline ends. The chain's CDR3 is CASSLTSEDRYGYTF. The CDR3 nucleotides are TGTGCCAGCAGCTTAACGTCGGAGGACCGCTATGGCTACACCTTC.

This clone turned up a few times. V usage is TRBV7-9 and J usage is TRBJ2-5; 10 bases map to TRBD1. This CDR3 contains 15 residues. Germline CDR1 SEHNR, CDR2 FQNEAQ (reference sequence). Trimming took 5 bases from V and 5 from J; bases not matched to a gene: 8. CDR3 protein: CASSVGTGDLETQYF. The CDR3 coding sequence is TGTGCCAGCAGCGTGGGGACAGGGGATCTGGAGACCCAGTACTTC.

This clone appeared a single time. The V and J genes are TRBV2 and TRBJ2-1, with D possibly being TRBD2 (5 bases). The V gene's germline CDR1 is SNHLY and CDR2 FYNNEI. V lost 3 bases and J 5 bases, leaving 14 bases between the germline ends. The CDR3 has 15 residues. Here the CDR3 reads CASSELPPGDNEQFF. The DNA for the CDR3 is TGTGCCAGCAGTGAGTTACCACCCGGGGACAATGAGCAGTTCTTC.

The rearrangement joins TRBV5-1 to TRBJ1-4; D remains unclear. This CDR3 has 14 amino acids. The V and J ends lost 0 bases and 7 bases respectively, with 10 bases between them. Germline V gene lookup returns CDR1 SGHRS and CDR2 YFSETQ. In nucleotides, the CDR3 is TGCGCCAGCAGCTTGGAACTAGAGAGTGAAAAACTGTTTTTT. It encodes CASSLELESEKLFF.

The chain combines TRBV28 with TRBJ1-1, with D maybe TRBD1 (6 bases). Germline values: CDR1 MDHEN, CDR2 SYDVKM. V was shortened by 6 bases and J by 6 bases, with 11 bases between the two germline ends. The CDR3 sequence is 12 residues long. The CDR3, as DNA: TGTGCCAGCAGGACAGGCTACGCTGAAGCTTTCTTT. It encodes CASRTGYAEAFF.

The J gene is TRBJ1-2, the V gene TRBV5-4, with 7 bases identical to TRBD1. Per the germline V gene, CDR1 is SGHNT and CDR2 is YYREEE (reference sequence). The CDR3 has 16 residues. Trimming removed 4 bases from V and 4 bases from J; junction bases left unmatched: 13. The CDR3 DNA reads TGTGCCAGCAGCGGGGGGGAGGACAGGATTTCCTATGGCTACACCTTC. It translates to CASSGGEDRISYGYTF. The full variable domain, completed using reference TRBV5-4 and TRBJ1-2, is ETGVTQSPTHLIKTRGQQVTLRCSSQSGHNTVSWYQQALGQGPQFIFQYYREEENGRGNFPPRFSGLQFPNYSSELNVNALELDDSALYLCASSGGEDRISYGYTFGSGTRLTVV.

This clone appeared a few times. The chain is built from TRBV5-1 and TRBJ2-5, with TRBD1 identical over 9 bases. V lost 3 bases and J lost 5; bases outside the gene matches: 5. The CDR3 is 14 amino acids. Looked up from germline, CDR1 is SGHRS and CDR2 is YFSETQ. This CDR3 is CASSSGTGRETQYF. The CDR3 coding sequence is TGCGCCAGCAGCTCCGGGACAGGGCGGGAGACCCAGTACTTC. Looking up the rest from reference TRBV5-1 and TRBJ2-5 gives the full variable domain: KAGVTQTPRYLIKTRGQQVTLSCSPISGHRSVSWYQQTPGQGLQFLFEYFSETQRNKGNFPGRFSGRQFSNSRSEMNVSTLELGDSALYLCASSSGTGRETQYFGPGTRLLVL.

J is TRBJ2-7 and V is TRBV27; TRBD2 matches 7 bases. The length of the CDR3 is 13 residues. V was clipped by 6 bases and J by 3 bases; unmatched bases: 5. Germline V CDR1 and CDR2: MNHEY, SMNVEV (reference sequence). The CDR3 region is CASSPLAHYEQYF. CDR3 sequence (DNA): TGTGCCAGCAGCCCACTAGCGCACTACGAGCAGTACTTC.

J is TRBJ1-3 and V is TRBV5-8; 9 nucleotides align to TRBD1. From germline, CDR1 is SGHTS and CDR2 YDEGEE. The CDR3 runs to 17 residues. The J segment lost 2 bases and the V segment lost 0 bases, leaving 6 bases of the junction unmatched. The CDR3 DNA reads as TGTGCCAGCAGCTTGGTTCCATACAGGGGGCCTGGAAACACCATATATTTT. Its translation is CASSLVPYRGPGNTIYF.

This chain links TRBV29-1 with TRBJ1-2; no reliable D call. CDR1 SQVTM and CDR2 ANQGSEA come from the germline V gene. This CDR3 has 11 residues. Trimming cost V 4 bases and J 3 bases, with 6 bases left between them. This chain's CDR3 is CSVAQHYGYTF. The CDR3 coding sequence is TGCAGCGTTGCACAACACTATGGCTACACCTTC. The full variable domain, rest sourced from reference TRBV29-1 and TRBJ1-2, is SAVISQKPSRDICQRGTSLTIQCQVDSQVTMMFWYRQQPGQSLTLIATANQGSEATYESGFVIDKFPISRPNLTFSTLTVSNMSPEDSSIYLCSVAQHYGYTFGSGTRLTVV.

This clone was detected a few times. V and J are TRBV27 and TRBJ2-7, with D perhaps TRBD2 (5 bases). The ends were cut back, 2 bases at V and 4 bases at J, with 12 bases in the middle. The CDR3 loop spans 14 amino acids. CDR1 and CDR2 from the germline V gene are MNHEY and SMNVEV (reference sequence). CDR3 region: CASSLGRETYEQYF. CDR3 DNA sequence: TGTGCCAGCAGTTTAGGCCGGGAAACGTACGAGCAGTACTTC.

This chain uses TRBV10-1 with TRBJ2-3; D gene unclear. Germline CDR1 is WNHNN and CDR2 is SYGVQD (reference sequence). Trimming cost V 2 bases and J 10 bases, with 13 bases left between them. The CDR3 has 13 amino acids. As DNA, the CDR3 is TGCGCCAGCAGTGAGAATTCAGAATTCGCGCAGTATTTT. Translated, it gives CASSENSEFAQYF.

The chain uses TRBV5-1 and TRBJ2-5, with a weak D call TRBD2 (5 bases). Trimming pared 0 bases from V and 3 bases from J, leaving 9 bases between. The CDR3 extends over 14 amino acids. Germline V gives CDR1 SGHRS, CDR2 YFSETQ. DNA for the CDR3: TGCGCCAGCAGCTTGGGGGAGTCGAAAGAGACCCAGTACTTC. Translating it yields CASSLGESKETQYF.

The V and J genes are TRBV25-1 and TRBJ2-2; perhaps TRBD2 as D (5 bases). CDR1 and CDR2 from the germline V gene are MGHDK and SYGVNS. The V and J ends lost 3 bases and 1 base respectively, with 12 bases between them. The CDR3 loop spans 16 amino acids. The CDR3 DNA reads as TGTGCCAGCAGTGAGATAAGGACTGGGAACACCGGGGAGCTGTTTTTT. It codes for CASSEIRTGNTGELFF.

The chain is built from TRBV15 and TRBJ1-5; 7 nucleotides line up with TRBD1. CDR1 and CDR2 from the germline V gene are LNHNV and YYDKDF (reference sequence). J lost 0 bases, V lost 5 bases, and 10 bases had no gene match. This CDR3 comprises 17 residues. In nucleotides, the CDR3 is TGTGCCACCAGCCCCCAGGGGGGCGGTTATAGCAATCAGCCCCAGCATTTT. The encoded protein is CATSPQGGGYSNQPQHF. Filled out from reference TRBV15 and TRBJ1-5, the complete variable domain reads DAMVIQNPRYQVTQFGKPVTLSCSQTLNHNVMYWYQQKSSQAPKLLFHYYDKDFNNEADTPDNFQSRRPNTSFCFLDIRSPGLGDTAMYLCATSPQGGGYSNQPQHFGDGTRLSIL.

J is TRBJ2-5 and V is TRBV28; 10 positions agree with TRBD2. Germline CDR1 reads MDHEN; CDR2 reads SYDVKM. The CDR3 totals 16 residues. Trimming at V came to 4 bases and at J to 5 bases, leaving 10 bases not matched to a gene. The CDR3 region is CASSSQRGGFFETQYF. The CDR3 nucleotides read TGTGCCAGCAGTTCACAGCGGGGGGGTTTCTTTGAGACCCAGTACTTC.

The J gene is TRBJ2-2, the V gene TRBV30; D is uncertain. The CDR3 runs 13 residues. CDR1 and CDR2 (germline): GTSNPN, SVGIG (reference sequence). V shed 3 bases and J shed 3 bases, with 8 bases lying between them. The CDR3 protein is CAWRDGYTGELFF. In DNA form, the CDR3 reads TGTGCCTGGAGGGACGGGTACACCGGGGAGCTGTTTTTT.

The rearrangement joins TRBV5-1 to TRBJ2-7; D uncertain. This CDR3 is 13 amino acids long. V was shortened by 2 bases and J by 6 bases, with 12 bases between the two germline ends. Looked up from germline, CDR1 is SGHRS and CDR2 is YFSETQ. This chain's CDR3 is CASSFDDVFEQYF. CDR3 bases: TGCGCCAGCAGCTTTGATGACGTATTCGAGCAGTACTTC. The whole variable domain, remainder taken from reference TRBV5-1 and TRBJ2-7, is KAGVTQTPRYLIKTRGQQVTLSCSPISGHRSVSWYQQTPGQGLQFLFEYFSETQRNKGNFPGRFSGRQFSNSRSEMNVSTLELGDSALYLCASSFDDVFEQYFGPGTRLTVT.

The gene calls are TRBV28 and TRBJ2-1; 8 bases map to TRBD2. V lost 2 bases and J lost 7; bases outside the gene matches: 4. Germline V gene lookup returns CDR1 MDHEN and CDR2 SYDVKM. CDR3 size: 14 residues. CDR3 protein: CASSLRGGWNEQFF. As DNA, the CDR3 is TGTGCCAGCAGTTTACGCGGGGGGTGGAATGAGCAGTTCTTC.